One and the same sample provided the 21 T cell receptor beta chains below, sequenced in a study of a mutant IDH1 vaccine in newly diagnosed glioma. Time point defined: week 11, during vaccination. Alongside topical imiquimod, each dose of vaccine comprised 300 ug of mutant IDH1 20-mer peptide. Profiled with immunoSEQ multiplex PCR; TCRdb holds only in-frame clones, not every one. The sample lists about 24,000 clones; 79% were seen once. Their antigens remain unidentified. Material: PBMCs, obtained from a glioma patient whose treatment included an IDH1 peptide vaccine. The receptors originated from a man aged 35 to 55 with glioma.

The count of this clone is one. The genes are TRBV7-2 and TRBJ2-5; unclear D gene. The CDR3 sequence is 13 residues long. Germline assignment: CDR1 SGHTA and CDR2 FQGNSA. V was trimmed by 5 bases and J by 5 bases, leaving 12 bases between them. The CDR3 DNA is TGTGCCAGCAGCCAAACGTACGGGGAGACCCAGTACTTC. This gives the protein CASSQTYGETQYF.

The chain employs TRBV28 and TRBJ2-7; TRBD1 matches 7 bases. The CDR3 spans 14 residues. V was clipped by 8 bases and J by 0 bases; unmatched bases: 7. Looked up from germline, CDR1 is MDHEN and CDR2 is SYDVKM. CDR3 sequence (DNA): TGTGCCAGCTACCGGACAGGAACCTCCTACGAGCAGTACGTC. This encodes CASYRTGTSYEQYV.

The rearrangement links TRBV5-4 to TRBJ2-7, with D perhaps matching TRBD2 (6 bases). CDR3 length: 15 amino acids. Germline loops: CDR1 SGHNT, CDR2 YYREEE (reference sequence). The germline V and J ends were trimmed by 4 bases and 2 bases, with 16 bases remaining between them. The CDR3 here is CASSAPSSGAYEQYF. CDR3 sequence (DNA): TGTGCCAGCAGCGCACCTTCCTCGGGAGCCTACGAGCAGTACTTC.

This chain uses TRBV6-5 with TRBJ2-7, with a weak D call TRBD2 (6 bases). V lost 6 bases and J lost 3, with 15 bases in between. The CDR3 totals 14 residues. Germline V gene sequence: CDR1 MNHEY, CDR2 SVGAGI. For the CDR3, the DNA is TGTGCCAGCAGCTACGGGGTGCGGGGCTACGAGCAGTACGTC. Residues: CASSYGVRGYEQYV.

V usage is TRBV27 and J usage is TRBJ2-3; D remains ambiguous. The CDR3 consists of 13 residues. Germline V CDR1 and CDR2: MNHEY, SMNVEV (reference sequence). V lost 0 bases, J lost 4 bases, and 5 bases lay in between. CDR3 sequence reads: CASSLSGSDTQYF. The CDR3 coding sequence is TGTGCCAGCAGTTTATCCGGATCAGATACGCAGTATTTT.

J is TRBJ2-3 and V is TRBV6-5; 9 nucleotides match TRBD1. Germline V gene lookup returns CDR1 MNHEY and CDR2 SVGAGI. The CDR3 sequence is 15 residues long. Trimming took 5 bases from V and 5 from J; bases not matched to a gene: 8. The chain's CDR3 is CASSNYRGPKDTQYF. The CDR3 nucleotides read TGTGCCAGCAGTAATTACAGGGGGCCCAAAGATACGCAGTATTTT.

The chain couples TRBV7-6 to TRBJ2-3; D is tentatively TRBD1 or TRBD2 (5 bases each). CDR1 SGHVS and CDR2 FNYEAQ come from the germline V gene. This CDR3 is 14 amino acids long. Trimming took off 5 bases at V and 2 bases at J, with 11 bases between the two ends. The CDR3 nucleotides are TGTGCCAGCAGCCCCCGGGGCTCCACAGATACGCAGTATTTT. Translating it yields CASSPRGSTDTQYF.

This clone was observed a handful of times. The V call is TRBV4-1, the J call TRBJ1-2; D is undetermined. This CDR3 is built from 14 residues. V lost 1 base, J lost 8 bases, and 14 bases lay in between. Germline V gene data show CDR1 as MGHRA and CDR2 as YSYEKL. CDR3 nucleotide sequence: TGCGCCAGCAGCCAAGGGTCGGGAGTGGGAGGCTACACCTTC. Amino acid sequence: CASSQGSGVGGYTF.

The genes are TRBV25-1 and TRBJ1-2; D is possibly TRBD1 (5 bases). Germline assignment: CDR1 MGHDK and CDR2 SYGVNS. V was cut by 6 bases and J by 5 bases, with 13 bases left in between. This CDR3 is built from 13 residues. In nucleotides, the CDR3 is TGTGCCAGCAGACACTCTCAGGGTTATGGCTACACCTTC. This sequence encodes CASRHSQGYGYTF.

DNA of the CDR3: TGTGCCAGCAGTAGGACTAGCGCGAGCACAGATACGCAGTATTTT. Translation gives CASSRTSASTDTQYF. The chain carries TRBV6-4 and TRBJ2-3; 9 bases agree with TRBD2. Per germline, CDR1 MRHNA and CDR2 SNTAGT. The CDR3 sequence is 15 residues long. Trimming at V came to 5 bases and at J to 0 bases, leaving 3 bases not matched to a gene.

The chain links TRBV15 to TRBJ2-3, with TRBD2 matching 9 bases. Looked up from germline, CDR1 is LNHNV and CDR2 is YYDKDF (reference sequence). The CDR3 length is 16 residues. The V gene end was trimmed by 0 bases and the J gene end by 3 bases; junction bases not matched to a gene: 4. The CDR3 sequence: CATSREGREGTDTQYF. In DNA, the CDR3 is TGTGCCACCAGCAGAGAAGGGCGGGAGGGAACAGATACGCAGTATTTT.

The chain employs TRBV11-2 and TRBJ1-2, with no clear D. V was pared by 1 base and J by 4 bases, with 10 bases between. This CDR3 has 14 residues. The germline V gene has CDR1 SGHAT and CDR2 FQNNGV. CDR3 in amino acids: CASSLGGASYGYTF. The DNA for the CDR3 is TGTGCCAGCAGCTTAGGAGGAGCGTCCTATGGCTACACCTTC.

J is TRBJ1-2 and V is TRBV6-5; 7 bases line up with TRBD1. Germline V gene lookup returns CDR1 MNHEY and CDR2 SVGAGI. The CDR3 sequence is 13 residues long. Trimming cost V 2 bases and J 3 bases; bases outside gene matches: 0. The CDR3 reads CASSYGQDYGYTF. The CDR3 DNA reads TGTGCCAGCAGTTACGGACAGGACTATGGCTACACCTTC.

The chain employs TRBV5-6 and TRBJ1-2, with 7 bases fitting TRBD1. This CDR3 is 13 amino acids long. J gave up 4 bases and V 5 bases, and 5 bases lay outside the gene matches. Germline V gene lookup returns CDR1 SGHDT and CDR2 YYEEEE. The CDR3 loop is CASRPGQIYGYTF. The CDR3 bases are TGTGCCAGCAGGCCGGGACAGATCTATGGCTACACCTTC. The whole variable domain, remainder taken from reference TRBV5-6 and TRBJ1-2, is DAGVTQSPTHLIKTRGQQVTLRCSPKSGHDTVSWYQQALGQGPQFIFQYYEEEERQRGNFPDRFSGHQFPNYSSELNVNALLLGDSALYLCASRPGQIYGYTFGSGTRLTVV.

CDR3 DNA: TGTGCCAGCAGTACAGATAGCAATCAGCCCCAGCATTTT. Its protein is CASSTDSNQPQHF. The J gene is TRBJ1-5, the V gene TRBV6-1; D is unclear. V shed 5 bases and J shed 0 bases, with 5 bases lying between them. The CDR3 totals 13 residues. Germline-derived CDR1 and CDR2 are MNHNS and SASEGT.

The rearrangement uses TRBV19 and TRBJ2-3; D might be TRBD2 (6 bases). CDR3 length: 15 residues. Trimming took 2 bases from V and 0 from J, leaving 9 bases between them. From germline, CDR1 is LNHDA and CDR2 SQIVND (reference sequence). This chain's CDR3 is CASSISGTSTDTQYF. The CDR3 nucleotides are TGTGCCAGTAGTATAAGTGGGACTAGCACAGATACGCAGTATTTT.

The chain links TRBV5-1 to TRBJ2-3; no definite D call. V was cut by 4 bases and J by 1 base, with 10 bases left in between. Germline CDR1 is SGHRS and CDR2 is YFSETQ. CDR3 size: 14 residues. DNA of the CDR3: TGCGCCAGCAGCCAGCAGTCGGGCACAGATACGCAGTATTTT. Its protein product is CASSQQSGTDTQYF.

This clone was seen only once. The chain couples TRBV11-2 to TRBJ1-2; D might be TRBD1 (6 bases). Germline V CDR1 and CDR2: SGHAT, FQNNGV. V was clipped by 6 bases and J by 5 bases, with 16 bases between them. The CDR3 covers 14 residues. The CDR3, as DNA: TGTGCCAGCAGGACGGGGGGGGCGGAGTATGGCTACACCTTC. Translated: CASRTGGAEYGYTF.

With respect to this clone: Its ends do not fully match the called genes, so a read error is possible. The chain carries TRBV4-1 and TRBJ2-6; D remains ambiguous. Per germline, CDR1 MGHRA and CDR2 YSYEKL. The CDR3 sequence is 17 residues long. As DNA, the CDR3 is TGCGCCAGCAGTCAAGACGGGCCGGGCTCTGGGGCCAACGTCCTGACTTTC. Translation: CASSQDGPGSGANVLTF.

CDR3 sequence: CASSLSDSHEQYF. In nucleotides, the CDR3 is TGTGCCAGCAGCTTGTCCGACAGCCACGAGCAGTACTTC. The genes are TRBV7-7 and TRBJ2-5; D possibly corresponds to TRBD1 (5 bases). The last part of the DNA fits TRBJ2-7 better; the J call may be wrong. The CDR3 is made up of 13 amino acids. Germline-derived CDR1 and CDR2 are SSHAT and FNYEAQ (reference sequence).

The rearrangement uses TRBV10-3 and TRBJ1-6; 8 bases are shared with TRBD1. This CDR3 is built from 14 residues. The germline V gene encodes CDR1 ENHRY and CDR2 SYGVKD. V gave up 10 bases and J gave up 6 bases; unmatched junction bases: 8. CDR3 DNA sequence: TGTGCCACCCGTGGGACAGGCCCTAATTCACCCCTCCACTTT. Protein product: CATRGTGPNSPLHF.